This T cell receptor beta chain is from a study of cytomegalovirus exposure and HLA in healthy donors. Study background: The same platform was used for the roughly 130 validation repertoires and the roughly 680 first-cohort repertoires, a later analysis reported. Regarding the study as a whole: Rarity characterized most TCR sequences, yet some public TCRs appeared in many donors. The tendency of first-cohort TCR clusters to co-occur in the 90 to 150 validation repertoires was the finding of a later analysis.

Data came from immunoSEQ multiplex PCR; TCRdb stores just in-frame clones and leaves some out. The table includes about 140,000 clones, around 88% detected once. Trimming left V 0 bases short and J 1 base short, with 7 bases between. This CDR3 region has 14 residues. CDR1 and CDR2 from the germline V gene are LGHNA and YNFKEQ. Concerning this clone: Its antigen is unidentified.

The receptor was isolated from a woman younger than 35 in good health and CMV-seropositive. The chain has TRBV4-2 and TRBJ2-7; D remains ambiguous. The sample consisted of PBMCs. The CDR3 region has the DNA TGTGCCAGCAGCCAAGATGGCAGATCCTACGAGCAGTACTTC. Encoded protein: CASSQDGRSYEQYF.